The T cell receptor (beta chain) described here comes from a study of T cells of healthy individuals. Ten or more counts support this clonotype. MiXCR, applied by TCRdb to the 5' RACE reads, yields one record per CDR3 protein. The sample has 75,000 to 95,000 distinct CDR3 sequences, about 4.8% seen once. The germline V gene has CDR1 DFQATT and CDR2 SNEGSKA (reference sequence). The CDR3 consists of 14 residues. V gave up 0 bases and J gave up 3 bases; unmatched junction bases: 3. The sequence came from a female donor in good health. V gene TRBV20-1 combines with J gene TRBJ2-7; 9 nucleotides match TRBD2. CDR3: CSAREREGFYEQYF. CDR3 nucleotides: TGCAGTGCTAGAGAGCGGGAGGGATTCTACGAGCAGTACTTC.